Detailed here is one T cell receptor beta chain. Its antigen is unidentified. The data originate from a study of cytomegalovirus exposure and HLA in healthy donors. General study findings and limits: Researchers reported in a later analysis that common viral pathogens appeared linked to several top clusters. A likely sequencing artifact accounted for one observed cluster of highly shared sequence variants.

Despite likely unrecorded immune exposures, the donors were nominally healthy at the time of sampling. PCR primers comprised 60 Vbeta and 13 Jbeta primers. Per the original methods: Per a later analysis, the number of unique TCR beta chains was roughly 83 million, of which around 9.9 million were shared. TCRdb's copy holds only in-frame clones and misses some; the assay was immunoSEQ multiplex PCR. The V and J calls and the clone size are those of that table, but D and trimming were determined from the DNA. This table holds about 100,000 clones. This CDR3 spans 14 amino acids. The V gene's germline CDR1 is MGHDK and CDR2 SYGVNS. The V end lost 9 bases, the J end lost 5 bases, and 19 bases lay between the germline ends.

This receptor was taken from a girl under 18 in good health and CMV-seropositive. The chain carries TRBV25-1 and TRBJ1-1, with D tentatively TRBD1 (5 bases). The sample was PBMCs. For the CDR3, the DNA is TGTGCCAGTTCTTCTCAGGGTAGGTGGACTGAAGCTTTCTTT. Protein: CASSSQGRWTEAFF.